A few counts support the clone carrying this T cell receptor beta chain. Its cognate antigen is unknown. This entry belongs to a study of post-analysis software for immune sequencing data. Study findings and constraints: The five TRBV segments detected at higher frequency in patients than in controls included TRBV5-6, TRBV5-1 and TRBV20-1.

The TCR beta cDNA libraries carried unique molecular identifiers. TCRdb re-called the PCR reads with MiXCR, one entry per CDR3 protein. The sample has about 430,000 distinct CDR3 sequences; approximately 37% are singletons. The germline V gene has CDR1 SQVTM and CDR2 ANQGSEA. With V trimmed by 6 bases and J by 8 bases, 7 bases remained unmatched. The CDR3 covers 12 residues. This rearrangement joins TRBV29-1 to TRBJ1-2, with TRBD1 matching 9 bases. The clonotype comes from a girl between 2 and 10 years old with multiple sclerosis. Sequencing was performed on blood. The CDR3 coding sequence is TGCAGCGTCGACAGGGGGATTGAGGGCTACACCTTC. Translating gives CSVDRGIEGYTF.